This T cell receptor (beta chain) was retrieved from a study of blood T cells in healthy people across ages. The CDR3 spans 18 residues. Per germline, CDR1 SEHNR and CDR2 FQNEAQ (reference sequence). The V gene lost 1 base and the J gene lost 3 bases, with 21 bases spanning the gap. The sample holds a few counts of this clonotype. As yet, its antigen is unknown. With each sample, at least 6 micrograms of total RNA were extracted. Study findings and constraints: Per million T cells, TCR beta diversity dropped about linearly as age rose.

A J-beta primer mix and a sample-barcoded 5' primer were used in a second PCR of about 6 to 12 cycles. A single record per CDR3 protein comes from TCRdb applying MiXCR to the 5' RACE reads. Found here are about 720,000 distinct CDR3 sequences, about 20% of them singletons; the top ten hold around a fifth. This chain uses TRBV7-9 with TRBJ1-1; maybe TRBD1 (6 bases). The sample was blood. The receptor was derived from a man aged 70 or older in good health. CDR3 bases: TGTGCCAGCAGCTTAGGTCTCCCCCGGGGGGCGCAGGACACTGAAGCTTTCTTT. The encoded protein is CASSLGLPRGAQDTEAFF.